A single T cell receptor beta chain is shown here with its context. Antigen unknown. The entry originates in a study of response to subunit inactivated influenza vaccine. The CDR3 consists of 12 residues. With 6 bases removed from V and 6 bases from J, the gap between germline ends came to 12 bases. Germline CDR1 reads MNHEY; CDR2 reads SVGAGI. TCRdb reanalysed the RT-PCR reads using MiXCR and keeps one entry per CDR3 protein. This table holds around 850,000 distinct CDR3 sequences, less than 20% found once. Notes on the study in general: A suggestion made by the authors is that each seasonal influenza vaccination recruits few new T cells.

The gene calls are TRBV6-5 and TRBJ2-7, with D possibly TRBD2 on 6 matching bases. This TCR derives from a middle-aged man who received an inactivated influenza vaccine. Specimen: PBMCs from blood, collected 5 days after vaccination. DNA of the CDR3: TGTGCCAGCAGCGACGGGACTCTCGAGCAGTACTTC. It specifies CASSDGTLEQYF.